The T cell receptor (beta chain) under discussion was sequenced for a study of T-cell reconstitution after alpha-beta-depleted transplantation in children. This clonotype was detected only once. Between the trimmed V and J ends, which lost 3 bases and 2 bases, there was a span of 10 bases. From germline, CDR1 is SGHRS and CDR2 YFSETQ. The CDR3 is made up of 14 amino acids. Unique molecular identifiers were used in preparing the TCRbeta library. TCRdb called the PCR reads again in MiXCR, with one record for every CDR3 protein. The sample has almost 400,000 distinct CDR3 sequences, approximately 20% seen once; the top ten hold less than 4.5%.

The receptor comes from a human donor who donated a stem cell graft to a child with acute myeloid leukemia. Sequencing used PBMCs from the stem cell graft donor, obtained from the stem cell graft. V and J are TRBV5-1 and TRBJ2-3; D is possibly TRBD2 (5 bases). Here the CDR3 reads CASSWAGDTDTQYF. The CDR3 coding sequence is TGCGCCAGCAGCTGGGCCGGGGACACAGATACGCAGTATTTT.